This T cell receptor (beta chain) is drawn from a study of T-cell reconstitution after alpha-beta-depleted transplantation in children. This clonotype showed up just a few times. For TCRbeta, the library was prepared with unique molecular identifiers. TCRdb re-analysed the PCR reads in MiXCR, keeping a single row per CDR3 protein. The table lists approximately 200,000 distinct CDR3 sequences, 13% to 15% of them singletons. V was clipped by 4 bases and J by 4 bases; unmatched bases: 12. The germline CDR1 and CDR2 sequences are LGHDT and YNNKEL (reference sequence). This CDR3 spans 17 amino acids. This specimen consisted of PBMCs from the stem cell graft donor, obtained from the stem cell graft. The V call is TRBV3-1, the J call TRBJ2-7; 11 positions match TRBD2. The clonotype originates from a human donor who donated a stem cell graft to a child with acute lymphoblastic leukemia. The CDR3 loop reads CASSRYPGASGRYEQYF. DNA for the CDR3: TGTGCCAGCAGCCGCTACCCCGGGGCTAGCGGGAGGTACGAGCAGTACTTC.